These 21 T cell receptor beta chains were all obtained from the same sample, sequenced in a study of T cell responses to AZD1222 COVID-19 vaccine. The method was immunoSEQ multiplex PCR; TCRdb's version includes in-frame clones alone and lacks a portion of them. The repertoire consists of 150,000 or so clones, with around 93% occurring once and the leading ten covering around 3.3%. Sample: peripheral blood, taken 28 days after the second AZD1222 dose. Source of these receptors: an adult who received the AZD1222 COVID-19 vaccine.

The chain employs TRBV27 and TRBJ1-1; TRBD1 is a possible D gene (6 bases). Germline CDR1 is MNHEY and CDR2 is SMNVEV (reference sequence). The CDR3 loop spans 14 amino acids. Trimming took 7 bases from V and 1 from J, leaving 13 bases between them. The CDR3, as DNA: TGTGCCAGCACTAGGGGGTATGGGAACACTGAAGCTTTCTTT. It specifies CASTRGYGNTEAFF.

This chain connects TRBV3-1 (or the pseudogene TRBV3-2) to TRBJ1-2; no clear D. Germline CDR1 LGHDT, CDR2 YNNKEL (reference sequence). The CDR3 consists of 15 residues. V was clipped by 1 base and J by 2 bases, with 11 bases between them. CDR3: CASSQAGDGNYGYTF. In nucleotides, the CDR3 is TGTGCCAGCAGCCAAGCGGGAGACGGAAACTATGGCTACACCTTC.

This chain joins TRBV9 and TRBJ2-5; possibly TRBD2 for D (6 bases). The V and J ends lost 0 bases and 3 bases respectively, with 9 bases between them. Germline V CDR1 and CDR2: SGDLS, YYNGEE. The CDR3 totals 14 residues. The CDR3, as DNA: TGTGCCAGCAGCGTAGGGGGGGTGGAAGAGACCCAGTACTTC. Amino acid sequence: CASSVGGVEETQYF.

This clone appeared a single time. The rearrangement uses TRBV2 and TRBJ1-2; D ambiguous. V was trimmed by 8 bases and J by 8 bases, leaving 9 bases between them. The CDR3 runs to 10 residues. Germline V gene data show CDR1 as SNHLY and CDR2 as FYNNEI. The DNA for the CDR3 is TGTGCCAGCCCCCGGATGGGCTACACCTTC. It translates to CASPRMGYTF.

The rearrangement links TRBV28 to TRBJ1-5; 11 bases are shared with TRBD1. The V and J ends lost 6 bases and 4 bases, in that order; junction bases with no gene match: 8. This CDR3 has 16 amino acids. CDR1 MDHEN and CDR2 SYDVKM come from the germline V gene. In DNA, the CDR3 is TGTGCCAGCAGGTCAAGGACAGGGGGCTCAAATCAGCCCCAGCATTTT. Its protein product is CASRSRTGGSNQPQHF.

Here the CDR3 DNA reads TGTGCCAGCCGGGACTCTCAAGGAAAACTGTTTTTT. Its protein is CASRDSQGKLFF. The chain combines TRBV6-4 with TRBJ1-4, with D maybe TRBD1 (5 bases). V was cut by 8 bases and J by 10 bases, with 14 bases left in between. CDR1 is MRHNA, CDR2 SNTAGT, per germline. The CDR3 totals 12 residues.

The chain has TRBV4-3 and TRBJ1-5; D perhaps matches TRBD1 (5 bases). This CDR3 is built from 15 residues. From germline, CDR1 is LGHNA and CDR2 YSLEER. V lost 0 bases, J lost 7 bases, and 13 bases lay in between. The CDR3 here is CASSQDGRDGQPQHF. The CDR3, as DNA: TGCGCCAGCAGCCAAGATGGCAGGGACGGGCAGCCCCAGCATTTT.

This clone was picked up a small number of times. The chain uses TRBV4-1 and TRBJ2-2, with D hard to call. Germline V lookup: CDR1 MGHRA, CDR2 YSYEKL. The CDR3 length is 16 residues. Trimming stripped 3 bases from V and 2 bases from J, with 13 bases between. CDR3 residues: CASSQGRLLNTGELFF. CDR3 nucleotides: TGCGCCAGCAGCCAGGGCCGGCTTTTAAACACCGGGGAGCTGTTTTTT.

The chain combines TRBV5-8 with TRBJ1-4, with D possibly TRBD1 on 5 matching bases. The CDR3 consists of 15 residues. Trimming pared 0 bases from V and 4 bases from J, leaving 10 bases between. Germline CDR1 SGHTS, CDR2 YDEGEE. The CDR3 DNA reads TGTGCCAGCAGCTTGGGGTCAGGGTTTAATGAAAAACTGTTTTTT. This gives the protein CASSLGSGFNEKLFF.

The chain carries TRBV18 and TRBJ2-1, with TRBD2 matching over 10 bases. This CDR3 is 18 amino acids long. Germline CDR1 reads KGHSH; CDR2 reads LQKENI. With 2 bases clipped from V and 1 base from J, the junction kept 8 bases outside the gene matches. CDR3 amino acids: CASSPRVASGSSYNEQFF. The CDR3 DNA follows: TGTGCCAGCTCACCAAGGGTCGCTAGCGGGAGTTCCTACAATGAGCAGTTCTTC.

The J gene is TRBJ2-3, the V gene TRBV10-3, with unresolved D. This CDR3 is built from 14 residues. V was shortened by 3 bases and J by 4 bases, with 11 bases between the two germline ends. CDR1 and CDR2 (germline): ENHRY, SYGVKD. The chain's CDR3 is CAISDIGRPDTQYF. The DNA of the CDR3 is TGTGCCATCAGTGATATAGGGCGCCCAGATACGCAGTATTTT.

This CDR3 is CASSPRLEGYGYTF. The DNA for the CDR3 is TGTGCCAGCAGCCCCCGCCTCGAGGGCTATGGCTACACCTTC. The chain links TRBV14 to TRBJ1-2; D not certain. Trimming shortened V by 4 bases and J by 4 bases, and 13 bases separated the two germline ends. CDR1 is SGHDN, CDR2 FVKESK, per germline. This CDR3 has 14 residues.

The chain uses TRBV7-2 and TRBJ1-5; D remains ambiguous. This CDR3 region has 15 residues. The germline V gene encodes CDR1 SGHTA and CDR2 FQGNSA. Trimming stripped 5 bases from V and 1 base from J, with 12 bases between. The chain's CDR3 is CASSLVEGSNQPQHF. CDR3 bases: TGTGCCAGCAGCCTGGTGGAGGGAAGCAATCAGCCCCAGCATTTT.

The V gene is TRBV21-1, the J gene TRBJ2-1; the table names TRBD2, a call not compared with the DNA. TRBV21-1 is termed a pseudogene. The CDR3 is 18 residues long. CDR3 bases: TGTGCCAGCAGCATTTGTAGCCCCGGGACTAGCGGATACAATGAGCAGTTCTTC. This codes for CASSICSPGTSGYNEQFF.

This chain joins TRBV11-2 and TRBJ2-3, with D perhaps matching TRBD2 (5 bases). The CDR3 consists of 18 residues. V lost 4 bases, J lost 2 bases, and 22 bases lay in between. Germline CDR1 reads SGHAT; CDR2 reads FQNNGV. The DNA of the CDR3 is TGTGCCAGCAGCTCCATACTAGGCGGCGAGGGTATCACAGATACGCAGTATTTT. Protein: CASSSILGGEGITDTQYF.

This clone was detected only once. This chain uses TRBV27 with TRBJ1-2, with no clear D. The ends were cut back, 2 bases at V and 8 bases at J, with 12 bases in the middle. The CDR3 runs to 13 residues. Germline V gene sequence: CDR1 MNHEY, CDR2 SMNVEV (reference sequence). CDR3 DNA: TGTGCCAGCAGTTTAGCCGGCGTAAGGGGCTACACCTTC. This gives the protein CASSLAGVRGYTF.

This chain joins TRBV6-5 and TRBJ1-5; D is undetermined. V lost 6 bases to trimming and J lost 5 bases, with 11 bases between them. The CDR3 length is 13 residues. CDR1 MNHEY and CDR2 SVGAGI come from the germline V gene. The CDR3 DNA sequence: TGTGCCAGCAGGCAAGGTCTCGATCAGCCCCAGCATTTT. Encoded protein: CASRQGLDQPQHF.

This chain joins TRBV7-2 and TRBJ2-3; TRBD2 might be the D (6 bases). Trimming cost V 0 bases and J 6 bases, with 13 bases left between them. This CDR3 is built from 15 residues. Germline V CDR1 and CDR2: SGHTA, FQGNSA. CDR3 coding DNA: TGTGCCAGCAGCTTAGCGCTAGGCCGGGGGGATACGCAGTATTTT. Protein sequence: CASSLALGRGDTQYF.

The gene calls are TRBV3-1 (or the pseudogene TRBV3-2) and TRBJ1-2; D remains unclear. The germline CDR1 and CDR2 sequences are LGHDT and YNNKEL (reference sequence). V lost 1 base to trimming and J lost 5 bases, with 8 bases between them. The CDR3 contains 13 residues. CDR3 residues: CASSQGTDYGYTF. The CDR3 bases are TGTGCCAGCAGCCAAGGGACGGATTATGGCTACACCTTC.

Only a few counts were recorded for this clone. The V and J genes are TRBV19 and TRBJ2-3; possible D gene TRBD1, 6 bases. There are 14 residues in the CDR3. CDR1 is LNHDA, CDR2 SQIVND, per germline (reference sequence). Trimming cost V 5 bases and J 3 bases, with 12 bases left between them. Written as DNA, the CDR3 is TGTGCCAGTAGTTACGACAGGTCAACAGATACGCAGTATTTT. Protein: CASSYDRSTDTQYF. The full variable domain, completed using reference TRBV19 and TRBJ2-3, is DGGITQSPKYLFRKEGQNVTLSCEQNLNHDAMYWYRQDPGQGLRLIYYSQIVNDFQKGDIAEGYSVSREKKESFPLTVTSAQKNPTAFYLCASSYDRSTDTQYFGPGTRLTVL.

V and J are TRBV7-8 and TRBJ1-4; 12 bases align to TRBD1. Losses at the gene ends were 4 bases for V and 7 bases for J; bases not matched to a gene: 4. The CDR3 spans 15 residues. The germline CDR1 and CDR2 sequences are SGHVS and FQNEAQ. The CDR3 protein is CASSYPGQGAEKLFF. In DNA, the CDR3 is TGTGCCAGCAGCTATCCGGGACAGGGGGCTGAAAAACTGTTTTTT.